This T cell receptor (beta chain) emerged from a study of blood T cell repertoires in COVID-19. On the study more broadly: T cells, B-cell-depleted T cells, or PBMCs provided the cDNA or gDNA that served as material.

As processed by the authors: Amplification of reference gene primers provided the estimated nucleated cell counts. Assay used: immunoSEQ multiplex PCR; TCRdb lists only in-frame clones, some missing. Clone size and V and J calls were adopted from that table, with D and trimming inferred from the DNA. Of more than 95,000 clones detected, 65% to 90% appear once; the ten largest clones hold under 7%. This CDR3 contains 16 residues. In germline, CDR1 is PRHDT, CDR2 FYEKMQ (reference sequence). V lost 4 bases, J lost 0 bases, and 4 bases stayed unmatched. This TCR derives from an elderly man with active or convalescent COVID-19. The V and J genes are TRBV13 and TRBJ1-4, with TRBD1 matching over 8 bases. Sequencing used peripheral blood. The CDR3 protein is CASSSGQGPTNEKLFF. Written as DNA, the CDR3 is TGTGCCAGCAGCTCAGGACAGGGCCCAACTAATGAAAAACTGTTTTTT. Drawing the rest from reference TRBV13 and TRBJ1-4, the complete variable domain is AAGVIQSPRHLIKEKRETATLKCYPIPRHDTVYWYQQGPGQDPQFLISFYEKMQSDKGSIPDRFSAQQFSDYHSELNMSSLELGDSALYFCASSSGQGPTNEKLFFGSGTQLSVL.